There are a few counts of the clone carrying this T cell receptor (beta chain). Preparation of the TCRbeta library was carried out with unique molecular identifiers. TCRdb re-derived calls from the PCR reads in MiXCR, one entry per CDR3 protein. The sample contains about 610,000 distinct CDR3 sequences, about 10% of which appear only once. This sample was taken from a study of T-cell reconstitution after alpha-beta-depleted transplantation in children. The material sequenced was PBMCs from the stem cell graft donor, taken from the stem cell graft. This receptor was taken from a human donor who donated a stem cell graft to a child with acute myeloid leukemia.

The CDR3 is CATSEPPTGELFF. Written as DNA, the CDR3 is TGTGCCACCAGTGAGCCCCCGACCGGGGAGCTGTTTTTT. The J gene is TRBJ2-2, the V gene TRBV24-1; D remains unclear. Germline lookup yields CDR1 KGHDR and CDR2 SFDVKD. The CDR3 sequence is 13 residues long. The V gene lost 4 bases and the J gene lost 5 bases, with 7 bases spanning the gap.